These 7 T cell receptor beta chains share one sample of origin, sequenced in a study of T-cell reconstitution after alpha-beta-depleted transplantation in children. TCRbeta library preparation incorporated unique molecular identifiers. Using its own MiXCR run on the PCR reads, TCRdb lists one record per CDR3 protein. The sample gives 600,000 to 700,000 distinct CDR3 sequences, around 13% of which show up once; around 0.8% is in the top ten. The sequences come from PBMCs, collected before TCRalphabeta/CD19-depleted stem cell transplant. These receptors were collected from a girl aged 2-10 years with congenital amegakaryocytic thrombocytopenia, due to receive a stem cell transplant.

This clonotype was observed at least ten times. The genes are TRBV20-1 and TRBJ2-7; 8 bases agree with TRBD2. This CDR3 comprises 14 residues. Germline assignment: CDR1 DFQATT and CDR2 SNEGSKA (reference sequence). V shed 0 bases and J 2 bases; nucleotides not matched to a gene: 3. The CDR3 protein is CSARDMGLAYEQYF. The CDR3, as DNA: TGCAGTGCTAGAGACATGGGACTAGCCTACGAGCAGTACTTC.

This clonotype was counted at least ten times. The CDR3 sequence is CASSLVAGYYNEQFF. The DNA of the CDR3 is TGTGCCAGCAGCTTAGTGGCTGGCTACTACAATGAGCAGTTCTTC. The chain uses TRBV7-2 and TRBJ2-1; D call uncertain. The CDR3 covers 15 residues. V was cut by 1 base and J by 3 bases, with 10 bases left in between. CDR1 is SGHTA and CDR2 is FQGNSA in the germline V gene.

This clonotype was detected only a few times. The rearrangement links TRBV20-1 to TRBJ1-1, with D unclear. Germline CDR1 reads DFQATT; CDR2 reads SNEGSKA (reference sequence). The V end lost 0 bases, the J end lost 10 bases, and 15 bases lay between the germline ends. This CDR3 comprises 13 residues. Here the CDR3 DNA reads TGCAGTGCTAGAGATTCGGAAGGTCTCGGAGCTTTCTTT. Its protein product is CSARDSEGLGAFF.

This clonotype was counted ten times or more. V usage is TRBV11-2 and J usage is TRBJ2-2; TRBD1 might be the D (5 bases). The V gene's germline CDR1 is SGHAT and CDR2 FQNNGV. The CDR3 is made up of 14 amino acids. Trimming pared 4 bases from V and 6 bases from J, leaving 12 bases between. CDR3 sequence (DNA): TGTGCCAGCAGCTACACAGGTCTCTCCGGGGAGCTGTTTTTT. This codes for CASSYTGLSGELFF.

CDR3 bases: TGTGCCAGCCTAGCGGGAGGGGGAACCTACAATGAGCAGTTCTTC. This encodes CASLAGGGTYNEQFF. The V and J genes are TRBV6-1 and TRBJ2-1, with TRBD2 matching over 12 bases. This CDR3 spans 15 amino acids. J was trimmed by 2 bases and V by 8 bases; bases with no gene match: 4. Germline CDR1 reads MNHNS; CDR2 reads SASEGT.

V is TRBV2 and J is TRBJ2-1; 8 nucleotides align to TRBD1. From germline, CDR1 is SNHLY and CDR2 FYNNEI. V trimming: 7 bases; J trimming: 1 base; junction bases outside the gene matches: 12. CDR3 length: 17 amino acids. The chain's CDR3 is CASILQGVGMSYNEQFF. CDR3 sequence (DNA): TGTGCCAGCATCCTACAGGGGGTTGGGATGTCCTACAATGAGCAGTTCTTC. Combining the CDR3 with reference TRBV2 and TRBJ2-1 gives the whole variable domain EPEVTQTPSHQVTQMGQEVILRCVPISNHLYFYWYRQILGQKVEFLVSFYNNEISEKSEIFDDQFSVERPDGSNFTLKIRSTKLEDSAMYFCASILQGVGMSYNEQFFGPGTRLTVL.

This clonotype was found a few times. The chain recombines TRBV12-3 or TRBV12-4 with TRBJ2-3; D is unclear. The CDR3 loop spans 16 amino acids. The V end was cut by 6 bases, the J end by 4 bases, with 20 bases between. CDR3 sequence reads: CASSPGGRGRPDTQYF. CDR3 nucleotide sequence: TGTGCCAGCAGCCCCGGCGGCCGTGGGCGCCCAGATACGCAGTATTTT.